The source of this T cell receptor (beta chain) is a study of early T cells in non-severe SARS-CoV-2 infection. Study in general: The study sequenced bulk RNA from unsorted whole blood, with chains unpaired.

Findings of the study overall: In VDJdb matching, anti-spike CD8 responses were favored while private and CD4 specificities went missing.

Notes on this clonotype: Its target is not known.

Separate cDNA molecules each had unique molecular identifiers attached to them. TCRdb called the 5' RACE reads again in MiXCR, with one record for every CDR3 protein. The repertoire consists of fewer than 85,000 distinct CDR3 sequences, with roughly 16% occurring once and the leading ten covering 9.5% to 15%. Sequenced material: whole blood. The source of this sequence is an adult who was a healthcare worker with PCR-confirmed SARS-CoV-2 infection or an uninfected control (not recorded which).

The CDR3, as DNA: TGTGCCAGCTCACCCCAAGACGGGCCCTACGAGCAGTACTTC. This codes for CASSPQDGPYEQYF. The chain combines TRBV18 with TRBJ2-7; no clear D. Germline V gene lookup returns CDR1 KGHSH and CDR2 LQKENI. V lost 3 bases, J lost 2 bases, and 11 bases lay in between. This CDR3 has 14 amino acids.